The rows below give T cell receptor beta chains drawn from one sample of a study of regulatory T cells in long-lasting Graves disease. One entry per CDR3 protein results from TCRdb running MiXCR on the multiplex PCR reads. Of roughly 360,000 distinct CDR3 sequences listed, roughly 24% were seen once; the top ten hold around a quarter. Specimen: peripheral blood mononuclear cells (PBMCs), collected when the disease was refractory, from a patient treated with antithyroid drugs. The receptors come from a middle-aged woman with Graves disease. Each CDR3 is given with its conserved first and last residue. Fields, in order: clone size, V gene, CDR3 protein. Some rows mark clone size as missing; the rest say once, few, many or name a class of expanded clone.

once	TRBV28	CASSLFTLGHPDTQYF
.	TRBV20-1	CSARDLSSGNTIYF
.	TRBV12-3/TRBV12-4	CASSFIQGGEIEQFF
many	TRBV2	CASSADREISGELFF
many	TRBV2	CASRTGNGINQPQHF
few	TRBV25-1	CASSGTGNNYGYTF
many	TRBV6-2/TRBV6-3	CASSLGVGPRTGGSYEQYF
few	TRBV19	CASSIGGSNQPQHF
many	TRBV28	CASSSTSNSPLHF
many	TRBV20-1	CSALGLAGVLETQYF
few	TRBV5-1	CASSHLGVTGELFF
many	TRBV28	CASRTSTVNYGYTF
.	TRBV11-2	CASSSNRGLSYNEQFF
many	TRBV20-1	CSARQGRDQPQHF
many	TRBV20-1	CSALRGETQYF
many	TRBV10-2	CASSESSGVFEQYF
many	TRBV20-1	CSANRDRGGETQYF
.	TRBV20-1	CSAQTRGAGELFF
.	TRBV10-3	CAIRAGQTNDEQYF
.	TRBV3-1	CASSARTRSSGELFF
.	TRBV5-6	CASSRRLNTEAFF
many	TRBV12-3/TRBV12-4	CASSFGGLFSPLHF
once	TRBV6-1	CASSEARQGNQPQHF
few	TRBV11-2	CASSSRPSRFRLLDAEAFF
few	TRBV5-1	CASSPGQAYNSPLHF
.	TRBV7-9	CASSGGQGASTEQYF
many	TRBV12-3/TRBV12-4	CASSLALAGPYEQYF
many	TRBV28	CASIPPPGNENYEQYF
many	TRBV28	CASSLSAPLGHQPQHF
many	TRBV6-5	CASSYQQDDYTF
.	TRBV7-9	CASSQPGDTYEQYF
few	TRBV5-1	CASSLAWGGATNTEAFF
many	TRBV12-3/TRBV12-4	CASSLVLETILF
many	TRBV11-2	CASSPLLGVNTGELFF
.	TRBV4-2	CASSQPQPGRPDYEQYF
.	TRBV28	CASSLPRETQYF
.	TRBV5-1	CASSPTDRLNTEAFF
many	TRBV28	CASIRTVMNTEAFF
.	TRBV7-9	CASSLDTGQGASTEAFF
many	TRBV28	CASRLLQENTEAFF
many	TRBV11-2	CASSLHGGRETQYF
many	TRBV13	CASSLRGREYGYTF
many	TRBV10-2	CASRGPVGGKQAYEQYF
few	TRBV12-3/TRBV12-4	CASSLEAIAKNIQYF
few	TRBV11-2	CASSLTGGSGNTIYF
.	TRBV3-1	CASSQRWAGGFDEQYF
.	TRBV20-1	CSAQESTTNEKLFF
few	TRBV12-3/TRBV12-4	CASSRGLGPRDNEQFF
.	TRBV7-9	CASSLVVYSLQETQYF
.	TRBV24-1	CATNRGPESTQYF
medium-sized	TRBV2	CASSETGPWNEKLFF